One and the same sample provided the 2 T cell receptor beta chains below, sequenced in a study of long-term antiretroviral therapy in people with HIV. Survey-level resolution applied to immunoSEQ assay v3.0. Clones were sequenced by immunoSEQ multiplex PCR, and TCRdb holds only the in-frame ones, with some missing. The repertoire holds tens of thousands of clones, with approximately 83% as singletons. This material consisted of unsorted PBMCs, taken 2.2 years after starting antiretroviral therapy. Every receptor here comes from a man between 18 and 29 years old with HIV.

This clone was seen only a few times. This chain uses TRBV7-3 with TRBJ1-2; 7 nucleotides match TRBD1. The V and J ends lost 5 bases and 3 bases, in that order; junction bases with no gene match: 15. The CDR3 totals 17 residues. CDR1 is SGHTA and CDR2 is FQGTGA in the germline V gene. Here the CDR3 reads CASSVRDSVLTHYGYTF. For the CDR3, the DNA is TGTGCCAGCAGCGTACGGGACAGCGTCCTTACCCACTATGGCTACACCTTC.

This chain connects TRBV5-5 to TRBJ2-7; D is ambiguous. Germline V gives CDR1 SGHKS, CDR2 YYEKEE (reference sequence). The V end was cut by 1 base, the J end by 3 bases, with 2 bases between. The CDR3 loop spans 11 amino acids. CDR3 amino acids: CASSLYYEQYF. Written as DNA, the CDR3 is TGTGCCAGCAGCTTGTACTACGAGCAGTACTTC.